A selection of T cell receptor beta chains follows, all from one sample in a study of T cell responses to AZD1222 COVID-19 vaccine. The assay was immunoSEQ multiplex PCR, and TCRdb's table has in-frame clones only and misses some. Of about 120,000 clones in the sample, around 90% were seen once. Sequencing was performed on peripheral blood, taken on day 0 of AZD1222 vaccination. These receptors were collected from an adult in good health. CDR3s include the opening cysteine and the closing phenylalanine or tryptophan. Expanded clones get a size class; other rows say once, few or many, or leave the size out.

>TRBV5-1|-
CASSRQGGNQPQHF
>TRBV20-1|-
CSASGAVPSNEQFF
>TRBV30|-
CAWDTGLTGANVLTF
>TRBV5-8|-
CASAGQPYGLATEAFF
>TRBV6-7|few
CASSYSGRAYNEQFF
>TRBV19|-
CASSMGGGTYNEQFF
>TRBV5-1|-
CASSTGDGNYGYTF
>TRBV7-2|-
CASSLRARDQPQHF
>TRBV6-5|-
CASSDFLGRNSPLHF
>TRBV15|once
CATSPGADEKLFF
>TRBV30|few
CAWGRAYEQYF
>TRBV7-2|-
CASSILWTYEQYF
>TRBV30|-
CAWSVLGGQNTEAFF
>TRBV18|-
CASSPGSGLGDSPLHF
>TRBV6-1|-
CASSAGTGLGDQPQHF
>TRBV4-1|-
CASSQGGGDTGELFF
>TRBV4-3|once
CASSQGGEGLSYGYTF
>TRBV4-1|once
CASSYTFF
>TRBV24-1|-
CATSISGNTGELFF
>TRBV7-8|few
CASSQSRVKPQHF
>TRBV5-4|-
CASSYRQQDEKLFF
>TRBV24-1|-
CATSDRGANEKLFF
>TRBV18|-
CASSPRPQFQETQYF
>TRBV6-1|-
CASTRRAETGELFF
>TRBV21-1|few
CASTNHGGRF
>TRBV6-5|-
CASRTGTNTEAFF
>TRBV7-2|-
CASSRREAEQFF
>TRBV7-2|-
CASSLLLRGSEQYF
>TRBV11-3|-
CASSPLSGPEGGELFF
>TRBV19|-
CASSIAGGPYTQYF
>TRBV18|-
CASSPMRAGNEQFF
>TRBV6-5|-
CASTLTSSGGYEQYF
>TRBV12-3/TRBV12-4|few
CASGGRTVGYTF
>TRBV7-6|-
CASSPREGNQPQHF
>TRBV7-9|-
CASSLDQGGTQYF